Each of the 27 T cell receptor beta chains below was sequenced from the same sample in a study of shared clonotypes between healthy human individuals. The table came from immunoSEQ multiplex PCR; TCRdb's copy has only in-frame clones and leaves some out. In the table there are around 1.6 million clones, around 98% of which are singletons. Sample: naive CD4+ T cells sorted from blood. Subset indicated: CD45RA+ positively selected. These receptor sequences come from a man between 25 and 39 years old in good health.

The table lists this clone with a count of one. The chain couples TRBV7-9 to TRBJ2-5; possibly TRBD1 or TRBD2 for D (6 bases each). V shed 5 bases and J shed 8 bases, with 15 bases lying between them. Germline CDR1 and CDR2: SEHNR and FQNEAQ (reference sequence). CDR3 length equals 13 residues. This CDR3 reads CASSPQGGTTQYF. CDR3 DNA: TGTGCCAGCAGCCCCCAAGGGGGGACTACCCAGTACTTC.

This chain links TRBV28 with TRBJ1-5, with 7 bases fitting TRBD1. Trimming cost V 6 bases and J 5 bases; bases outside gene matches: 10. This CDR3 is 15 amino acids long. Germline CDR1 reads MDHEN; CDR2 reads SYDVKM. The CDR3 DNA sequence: TGTGCCAGCAGCCCACAGGGGAGGGGAGATCAGCCCCAGCATTTT. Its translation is CASSPQGRGDQPQHF.

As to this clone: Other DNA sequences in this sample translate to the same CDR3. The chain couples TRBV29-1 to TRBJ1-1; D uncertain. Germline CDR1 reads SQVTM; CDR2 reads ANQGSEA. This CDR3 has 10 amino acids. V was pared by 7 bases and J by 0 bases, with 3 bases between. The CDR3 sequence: CSALNTEAFF. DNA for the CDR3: TGCAGCGCCTTGAACACTGAAGCTTTCTTT.

DNA for the CDR3: TGTGCCACCAGCAGGCTAGGGGCGGCAACTAATGAAAAACTGTTTTTT. Translation: CATSRLGAATNEKLFF. The V gene is TRBV15, the J gene TRBJ1-4, with D possibly TRBD1 on 5 matching bases. Germline V gives CDR1 LNHNV, CDR2 YYDKDF (reference sequence). CDR3 length: 16 amino acids. Trimming stripped 3 bases from V and 0 bases from J, with 11 bases between. Full variable domain (rest looked up from reference TRBV15 and TRBJ1-4): DAMVIQNPRYQVTQFGKPVTLSCSQTLNHNVMYWYQQKSSQAPKLLFHYYDKDFNNEADTPDNFQSRRPNTSFCFLDIRSPGLGDTAMYLCATSRLGAATNEKLFFGSGTQLSVL.

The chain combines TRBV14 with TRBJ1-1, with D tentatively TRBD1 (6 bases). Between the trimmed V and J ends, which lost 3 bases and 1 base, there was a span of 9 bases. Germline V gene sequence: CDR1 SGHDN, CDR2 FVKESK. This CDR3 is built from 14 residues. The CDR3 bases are TGTGCCAGCAGCCATAGGGGGAAGAACACTGAAGCTTTCTTT. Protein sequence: CASSHRGKNTEAFF.

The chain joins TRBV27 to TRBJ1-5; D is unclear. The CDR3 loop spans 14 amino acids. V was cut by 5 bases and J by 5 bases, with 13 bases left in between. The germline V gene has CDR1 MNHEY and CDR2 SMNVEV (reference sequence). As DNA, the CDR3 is TGTGCCAGCAGTCGGAGGGTTGGAGATCAGCCCCAGCATTTT. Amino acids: CASSRRVGDQPQHF.

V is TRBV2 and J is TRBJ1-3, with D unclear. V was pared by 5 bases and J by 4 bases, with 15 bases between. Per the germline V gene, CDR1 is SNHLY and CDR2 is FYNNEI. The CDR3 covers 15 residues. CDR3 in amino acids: CASSPGSRPGNTIYF. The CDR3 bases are TGTGCCAGCAGTCCGGGCTCCCGGCCCGGAAACACCATATATTTT.

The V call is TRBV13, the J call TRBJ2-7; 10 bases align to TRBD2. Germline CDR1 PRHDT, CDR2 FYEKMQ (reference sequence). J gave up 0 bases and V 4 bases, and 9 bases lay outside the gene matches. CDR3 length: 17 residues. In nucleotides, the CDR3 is TGTGCCAGCAGCTCAAGGAGGACTAGCGGCCGCTCCTACGAGCAGTACTTC. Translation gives CASSSRRTSGRSYEQYF.

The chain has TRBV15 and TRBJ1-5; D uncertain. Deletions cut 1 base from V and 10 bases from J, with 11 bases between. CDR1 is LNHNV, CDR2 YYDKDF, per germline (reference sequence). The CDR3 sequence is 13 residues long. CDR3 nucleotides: TGTGCCACCAGCAGAGCTCTCGCCGGTCCCCAGCATTTT. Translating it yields CATSRALAGPQHF.

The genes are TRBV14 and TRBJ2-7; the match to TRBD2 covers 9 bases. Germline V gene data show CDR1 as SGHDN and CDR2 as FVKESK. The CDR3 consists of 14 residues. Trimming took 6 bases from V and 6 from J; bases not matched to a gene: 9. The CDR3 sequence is CASRNSGGAGEQYF. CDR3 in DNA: TGTGCCAGCAGGAATAGCGGGGGAGCAGGCGAGCAGTACTTC.

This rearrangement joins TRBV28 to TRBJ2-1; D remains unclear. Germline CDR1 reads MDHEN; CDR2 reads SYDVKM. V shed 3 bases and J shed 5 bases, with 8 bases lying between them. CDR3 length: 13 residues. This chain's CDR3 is CASSFWGNNEQFF. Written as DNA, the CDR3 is TGTGCCAGCAGTTTTTGGGGTAACAATGAGCAGTTCTTC.

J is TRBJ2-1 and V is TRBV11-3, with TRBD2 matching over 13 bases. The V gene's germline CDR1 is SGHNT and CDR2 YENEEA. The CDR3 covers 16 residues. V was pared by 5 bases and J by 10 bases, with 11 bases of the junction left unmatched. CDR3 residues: CASSPHGTSGKREQFF. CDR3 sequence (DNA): TGTGCCAGCAGCCCTCATGGGACTAGCGGGAAACGAGAGCAGTTCTTC. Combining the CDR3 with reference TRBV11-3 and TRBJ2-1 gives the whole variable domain EAGVVQSPRYKIIEKKQPVAFWCNPISGHNTLYWYLQNLGQGPELLIRYENEEAVDDSQLPKDRFSAERLKGVDSTLKIQPAELGDSAVYLCASSPHGTSGKREQFFGPGTRLTVL.

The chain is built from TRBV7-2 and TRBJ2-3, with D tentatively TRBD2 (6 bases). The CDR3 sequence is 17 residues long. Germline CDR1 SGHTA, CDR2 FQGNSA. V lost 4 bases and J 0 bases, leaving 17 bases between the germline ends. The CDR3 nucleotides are TGTGCCAGCAGCTACACGGCTAGCGCATCTAGCACAGATACGCAGTATTTT. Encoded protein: CASSYTASASSTDTQYF. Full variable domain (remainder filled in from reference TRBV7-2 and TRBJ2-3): GAGVSQSPSNKVTEKGKDVELRCDPISGHTALYWYRQSLGQGLEFLIYFQGNSAPDKSGLPSDRFSAERTGGSVSTLTIQRTQQEDSAVYLCASSYTASASSTDTQYFGPGTRLTVL.

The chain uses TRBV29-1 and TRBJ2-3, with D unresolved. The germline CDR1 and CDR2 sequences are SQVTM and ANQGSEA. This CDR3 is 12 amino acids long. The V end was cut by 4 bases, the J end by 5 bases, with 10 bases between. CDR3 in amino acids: CSVVAVGDTQYF. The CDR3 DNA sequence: TGCAGCGTTGTTGCGGTCGGAGATACGCAGTATTTT.

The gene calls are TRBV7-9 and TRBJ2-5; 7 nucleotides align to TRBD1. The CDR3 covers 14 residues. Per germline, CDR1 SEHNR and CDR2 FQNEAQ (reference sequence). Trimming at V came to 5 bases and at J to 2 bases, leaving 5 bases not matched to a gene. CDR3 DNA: TGTGCCAGCAGCAGGCCGGGACAGCAAGAGACCCAGTACTTC. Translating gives CASSRPGQQETQYF.

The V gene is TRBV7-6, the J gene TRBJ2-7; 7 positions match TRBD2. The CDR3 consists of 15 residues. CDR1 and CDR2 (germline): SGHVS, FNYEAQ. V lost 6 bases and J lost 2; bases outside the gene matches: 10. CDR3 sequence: CASSSFASGTYEQYF. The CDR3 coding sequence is TGTGCCAGCAGTTCTTTCGCTAGCGGCACCTACGAGCAGTACTTC.

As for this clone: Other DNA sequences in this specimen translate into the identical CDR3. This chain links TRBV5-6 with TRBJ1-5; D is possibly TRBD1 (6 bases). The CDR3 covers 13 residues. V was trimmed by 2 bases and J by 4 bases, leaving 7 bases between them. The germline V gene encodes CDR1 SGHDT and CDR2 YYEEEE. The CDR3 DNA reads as TGTGCCAGCAGCTTAAGGGGGAATCAGCCCCAGCATTTT. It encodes CASSLRGNQPQHF.

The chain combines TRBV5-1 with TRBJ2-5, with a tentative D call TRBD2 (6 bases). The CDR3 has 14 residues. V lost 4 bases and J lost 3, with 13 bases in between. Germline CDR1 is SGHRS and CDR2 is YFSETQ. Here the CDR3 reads CASSAGTPKETQYF. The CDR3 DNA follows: TGCGCCAGCAGCGCCGGGACTCCGAAAGAGACCCAGTACTTC. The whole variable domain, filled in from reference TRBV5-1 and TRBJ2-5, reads KAGVTQTPRYLIKTRGQQVTLSCSPISGHRSVSWYQQTPGQGLQFLFEYFSETQRNKGNFPGRFSGRQFSNSRSEMNVSTLELGDSALYLCASSAGTPKETQYFGPGTRLLVL.

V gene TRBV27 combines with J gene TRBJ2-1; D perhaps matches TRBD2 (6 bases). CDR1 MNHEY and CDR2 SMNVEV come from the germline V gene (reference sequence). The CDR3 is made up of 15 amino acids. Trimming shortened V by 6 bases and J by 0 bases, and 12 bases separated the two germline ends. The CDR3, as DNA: TGTGCCAGCAGAGCTCGGGAGATCTCCTACAATGAGCAGTTCTTC. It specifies CASRAREISYNEQFF.

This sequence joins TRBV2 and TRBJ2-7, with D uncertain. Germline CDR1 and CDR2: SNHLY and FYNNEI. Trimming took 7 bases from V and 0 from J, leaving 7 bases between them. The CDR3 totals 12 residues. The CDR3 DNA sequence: TGTGCCAGCATGGTCTTCTCCTACGAGCAGTACTTC. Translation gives CASMVFSYEQYF.

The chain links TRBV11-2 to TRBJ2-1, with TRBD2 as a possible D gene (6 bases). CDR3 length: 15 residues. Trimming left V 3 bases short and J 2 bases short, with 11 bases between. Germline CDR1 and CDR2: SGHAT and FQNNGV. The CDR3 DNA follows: TGTGCCAGCAGCTTCGCGGCGGGAACCTACAATGAGCAGTTCTTC. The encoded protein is CASSFAAGTYNEQFF.

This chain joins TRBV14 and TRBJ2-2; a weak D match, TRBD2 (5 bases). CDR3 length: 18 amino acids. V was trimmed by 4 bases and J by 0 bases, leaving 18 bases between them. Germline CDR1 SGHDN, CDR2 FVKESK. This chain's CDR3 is CASSPLFRLRANTGELFF. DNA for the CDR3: TGTGCCAGCAGCCCCCTCTTTCGATTGCGGGCGAACACCGGGGAGCTGTTTTTT.

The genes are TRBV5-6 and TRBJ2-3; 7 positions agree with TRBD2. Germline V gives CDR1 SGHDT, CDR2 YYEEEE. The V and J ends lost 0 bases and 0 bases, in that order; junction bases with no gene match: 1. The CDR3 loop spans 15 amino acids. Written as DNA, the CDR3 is TGTGCCAGCAGCTTGGGTAGCGGGAGCACAGATACGCAGTATTTT. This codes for CASSLGSGSTDTQYF.

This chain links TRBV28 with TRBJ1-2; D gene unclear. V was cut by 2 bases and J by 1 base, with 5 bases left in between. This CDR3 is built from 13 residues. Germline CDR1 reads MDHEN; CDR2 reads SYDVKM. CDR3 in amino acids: CASSLRFNYGYTF. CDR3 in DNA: TGTGCCAGCAGTTTAAGGTTTAACTATGGCTACACCTTC.

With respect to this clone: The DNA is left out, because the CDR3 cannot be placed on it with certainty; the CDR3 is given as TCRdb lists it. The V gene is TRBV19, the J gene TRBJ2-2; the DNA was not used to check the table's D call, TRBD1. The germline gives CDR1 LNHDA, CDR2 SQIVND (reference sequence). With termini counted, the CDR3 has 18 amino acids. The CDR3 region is CASSIAGRFGPGTGELFF.

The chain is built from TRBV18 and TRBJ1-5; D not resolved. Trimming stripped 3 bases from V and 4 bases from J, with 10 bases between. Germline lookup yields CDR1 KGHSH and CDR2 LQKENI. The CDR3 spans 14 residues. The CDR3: CASSPDAPNQPQHF. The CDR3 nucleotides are TGTGCCAGCTCACCGGACGCCCCAAATCAGCCCCAGCATTTT.

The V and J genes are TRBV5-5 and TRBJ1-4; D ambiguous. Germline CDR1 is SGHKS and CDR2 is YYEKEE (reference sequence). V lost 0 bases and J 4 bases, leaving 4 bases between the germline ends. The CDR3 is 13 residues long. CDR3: CASSLELNEKLFF. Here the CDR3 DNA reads TGTGCCAGCAGCTTGGAACTTAATGAAAAACTGTTTTTT.